The 25 T cell receptor beta chains in this list originate from one sample, sequenced in a study of technical replicates of blood from a few donors. The method was immunoSEQ multiplex PCR; TCRdb's version includes in-frame clones alone and lacks a portion of them. The data show roughly 71,000 clones, nearly 97% seen once. Sequencing was carried out using T cells isolated from PBMCs. These receptors were collected from a human donor in good health.

The gene calls are TRBV9 and TRBJ2-1; D not certain. Germline V gene sequence: CDR1 SGDLS, CDR2 YYNGEE. V was pared by 3 bases and J by 4 bases, with 11 bases between. This CDR3 has 14 residues. CDR3 coding DNA: TGTGCCAGCAGCGAATCGGTCCTTTACAATGAGCAGTTCTTC. Encoded protein: CASSESVLYNEQFF.

This rearrangement joins TRBV7-6 to TRBJ2-5, with unresolved D. Trimming took off 6 bases at V and 1 base at J, with 9 bases between the two ends. Germline CDR1 SGHVS, CDR2 FNYEAQ. This CDR3 comprises 13 residues. CDR3 DNA sequence: TGTGCCAGCAGGACGTTAGCCCAAGAGACCCAGTACTTC. It codes for CASRTLAQETQYF.

With respect to this clone: Other DNA sequences in this sample translate to the same CDR3. The chain combines TRBV29-1 with TRBJ1-2, with D unresolved. Germline V gene data show CDR1 as SQVTM and CDR2 as ANQGSEA. V was pared by 2 bases and J by 2 bases, with 3 bases between. CDR3 length: 11 amino acids. The CDR3 loop reads CSVEQNYGYTF. The CDR3 bases are TGCAGCGTTGAACAGAACTATGGCTACACCTTC. The full variable domain, with the rest looked up from reference TRBV29-1 and TRBJ1-2, is SAVISQKPSRDICQRGTSLTIQCQVDSQVTMMFWYRQQPGQSLTLIATANQGSEATYESGFVIDKFPISRPNLTFSTLTVSNMSPEDSSIYLCSVEQNYGYTFGSGTRLTVV.

The chain links TRBV28 to TRBJ1-5; D may be TRBD1 (5 bases). There are 15 residues in the CDR3. CDR1 is MDHEN, CDR2 SYDVKM, per germline. V gave up 3 bases and J gave up 7 bases, with 16 bases separating them. The CDR3 reads CASSFSGERRQPQHF. The CDR3 DNA follows: TGTGCCAGCAGTTTCTCGGGGGAACGGCGGCAGCCCCAGCATTTT.

This chain joins TRBV11-3 and TRBJ2-3; 9 nucleotides agree with TRBD2. The V segment lost 1 base and the J segment 2 bases; nucleotides outside the gene matches: 7. Germline CDR1 is SGHNT and CDR2 is YENEEA. The CDR3 loop spans 17 amino acids. The CDR3 DNA reads TGTGCCAGCAGCTTAGGAGTTAGCGGGAGACCCACAGATACGCAGTATTTT. Protein product: CASSLGVSGRPTDTQYF.

This chain links TRBV5-1 with TRBJ2-5; 8 bases are a match to TRBD2. The germline gives CDR1 SGHRS, CDR2 YFSETQ. The V gene end was trimmed by 4 bases and the J gene end by 4 bases; junction bases not matched to a gene: 12. This CDR3 is built from 16 residues. The CDR3 sequence is CASSLRPSLAGETQYF. CDR3 DNA sequence: TGCGCCAGCAGCCTAAGACCGTCTCTAGCGGGAGAGACCCAGTACTTC.

The chain joins TRBV28 to TRBJ1-1; 11 bases map to TRBD1. CDR1 MDHEN and CDR2 SYDVKM come from the germline V gene. The CDR3 runs to 16 residues. V was clipped by 6 bases and J by 5 bases; unmatched bases: 11. CDR3 DNA sequence: TGTGCCAGCAGCACCCCCGGACAGGGGGCCTGGACTGAAGCTTTCTTT. Amino acids: CASSTPGQGAWTEAFF.

This chain joins TRBV2 and TRBJ2-2; 10 bases map to TRBD2. The V gene's germline CDR1 is SNHLY and CDR2 FYNNEI. This CDR3 contains 15 residues. V lost 6 bases and J lost 5; bases outside the gene matches: 6. CDR3 protein: CASRTLAGATGELFF. CDR3 in DNA: TGTGCCAGCAGGACCCTAGCGGGAGCGACCGGGGAGCTGTTTTTT.

The chain joins TRBV10-3 to TRBJ1-5; D is possibly TRBD1 (5 bases). The CDR3 spans 16 residues. From germline, CDR1 is ENHRY and CDR2 SYGVKD. V gave up 3 bases and J gave up 2 bases, with 14 bases separating them. CDR3 loop: CAISEGSGDGNQPQHF. The CDR3 nucleotides are TGTGCCATCAGTGAAGGTTCGGGGGATGGCAATCAGCCCCAGCATTTT.

The chain carries TRBV27 and TRBJ2-5; 8 bases agree with TRBD1. The germline V gene has CDR1 MNHEY and CDR2 SMNVEV (reference sequence). The CDR3 extends over 18 amino acids. With 3 bases clipped from V and 5 bases from J, the junction kept 17 bases outside the gene matches. CDR3 in amino acids: CASSFLPTTTGVGETQYF. The CDR3 nucleotides read TGTGCCAGCAGTTTCTTACCTACTACGACAGGGGTTGGGGAGACCCAGTACTTC.

The chain is built from TRBV5-4 and TRBJ2-3; 7 bases are shared with TRBD2. J was trimmed by 5 bases and V by 0 bases; bases with no gene match: 6. The germline CDR1 and CDR2 sequences are SGHNT and YYREEE (reference sequence). This CDR3 has 15 amino acids. In DNA form, the CDR3 reads TGTGCCAGCAGCTTGGCCGCGGGGGATAAAGATACGCAGTATTTT. Its protein product is CASSLAAGDKDTQYF.

V is TRBV7-9 and J is TRBJ2-7; TRBD1 matches 8 bases. The V gene's germline CDR1 is SEHNR and CDR2 FQNEAQ (reference sequence). The CDR3 has 15 residues. The junction had 9 bases not matched to a gene; V was cut back by 5 bases and J by 3 bases. The CDR3, as DNA: TGTGCCAGCAGCCAAATTCGGACAGGGAACTACGAGCAGTACTTC. The encoded protein is CASSQIRTGNYEQYF.

The chain couples TRBV5-5 to TRBJ2-5; 9 bases are a match to TRBD1. V shed 4 bases and J 4 bases; nucleotides not matched to a gene: 5. CDR1 and CDR2 (germline): SGHKS, YYEKEE (reference sequence). The CDR3 runs 14 residues. CDR3 protein: CASSLDRGGETQYF. CDR3 sequence (DNA): TGTGCCAGCAGCCTTGACAGGGGGGGAGAGACCCAGTACTTC.

The chain combines TRBV10-3 with TRBJ2-7; D gene ambiguous. The CDR3 is made up of 13 amino acids. V was clipped by 7 bases and J by 6 bases, with 16 bases between them. CDR1 is ENHRY, CDR2 SYGVKD, per germline. The DNA for the CDR3 is TGTGCCATCACCGTCTCCGCAATGGCCGAGCAGTACTTC. This translates into CAITVSAMAEQYF.

This clone was observed a single time. The chain carries TRBV12-5 and TRBJ2-5; D is undetermined. The germline CDR1 and CDR2 sequences are LGHNT and FRNRAP. The CDR3 sequence is 14 residues long. Trimming shortened V by 1 base and J by 5 bases, and 11 bases separated the two germline ends. The CDR3 coding sequence is TGTGCTAGTGGTTTGGGGCACGGAGATGAGACCCAGTACTTC. Its translation: CASGLGHGDETQYF.

The V gene is TRBV28, the J gene TRBJ1-2; 7 nucleotides line up with TRBD1. Germline CDR1 reads MDHEN; CDR2 reads SYDVKM. V was clipped by 2 bases and J by 5 bases; unmatched bases: 5. This CDR3 is built from 14 residues. The CDR3 region is CASSLLTGRYGYTF. The CDR3 coding sequence is TGTGCCAGCAGTTTACTGACAGGGAGATATGGCTACACCTTC.

This rearrangement joins TRBV6-1 to TRBJ1-2; tentative D call: TRBD1 (5 bases). V was clipped by 2 bases and J by 5 bases, with 18 bases between them. The CDR3 totals 16 residues. Germline values: CDR1 MNHNS, CDR2 SASEGT. The CDR3 DNA sequence: TGTGCCAGCAGTGAACTAGGATCCCGGGACTCTTATGGCTACACCTTC. Protein sequence: CASSELGSRDSYGYTF.

The gene calls are TRBV2 and TRBJ2-5; D gene uncertain. This CDR3 is built from 11 residues. The germline V gene encodes CDR1 SNHLY and CDR2 FYNNEI. V lost 7 bases and J 9 bases, leaving 12 bases between the germline ends. In DNA form, the CDR3 reads TGTGCCAGCAAGTTCGAGTCCCCCCAGTACTTC. Translating gives CASKFESPQYF. Full variable domain (remainder filled in from reference TRBV2 and TRBJ2-5): EPEVTQTPSHQVTQMGQEVILRCVPISNHLYFYWYRQILGQKVEFLVSFYNNEISEKSEIFDDQFSVERPDGSNFTLKIRSTKLEDSAMYFCASKFESPQYFGPGTRLLVL.

The chain recombines TRBV6-1 with TRBJ2-7; 10 bases agree with TRBD1. The V gene's germline CDR1 is MNHNS and CDR2 SASEGT. The CDR3 covers 14 residues. J gave up 6 bases and V 7 bases, and 9 bases lay outside the gene matches. CDR3 bases: TGTGCCAGCATTTTAACCGGGACAGGGGCCGAGCAGTACTTC. This sequence encodes CASILTGTGAEQYF.

The chain joins TRBV30 to TRBJ1-2; TRBD1 matches at 9 bases. Germline loops: CDR1 GTSNPN, CDR2 SVGIG (reference sequence). V trimming: 0 bases; J trimming: 6 bases; junction bases outside the gene matches: 5. CDR3 length: 14 residues. CDR3 DNA sequence: TGTGCCTGGAGTGTGGCCGGGACAGGGAATGGCTACACCTTC. Its translation is CAWSVAGTGNGYTF.

The chain links TRBV10-3 to TRBJ1-5; TRBD1 aligns across 9 bases. The trim removed 10 bases at V and 4 bases at J, leaving 8 bases unmatched. CDR3 length: 14 amino acids. In germline, CDR1 is ENHRY, CDR2 SYGVKD. The CDR3 protein is CATGTGTMNQPQHF. The CDR3 bases are TGTGCCACGGGGACAGGGACAATGAATCAGCCCCAGCATTTT.

V gene TRBV6-6 combines with J gene TRBJ2-2; perhaps TRBD1 as D (6 bases). The CDR3 sequence is 15 residues long. Germline V gives CDR1 MNHNY, CDR2 SVGAGI (reference sequence). Between the trimmed V and J ends, which lost 4 bases and 2 bases, there was a span of 11 bases. The CDR3 sequence is CASSSGGLNTGELFF. The CDR3 coding sequence is TGTGCCAGCAGTTCTGGGGGCCTAAACACCGGGGAGCTGTTTTTT.

The chain uses TRBV11-2 and TRBJ1-3; D uncertain. Germline values: CDR1 SGHAT, CDR2 FQNNGV. The length of the CDR3 is 16 residues. Trimming pared 5 bases from V and 4 bases from J, leaving 18 bases between. CDR3 bases: TGTGCCAGCAGCCTCCGCCCCCAGGCTCTCGGAAACACCATATATTTT. It translates to CASSLRPQALGNTIYF.

V gene TRBV19 combines with J gene TRBJ2-7; 8 nucleotides match TRBD2. The trim removed 8 bases at V and 5 bases at J, leaving 11 bases unmatched. The CDR3 has 14 amino acids. Germline assignment: CDR1 LNHDA and CDR2 SQIVND (reference sequence). The CDR3 DNA reads TGTGCCAGTCGGATCGGAAGCGGGAGTGACGAGCAGTACTTC. Translated, it gives CASRIGSGSDEQYF.

CDR3: CASSLGLAGGPPYEQYF. Here the CDR3 DNA reads TGTGCCAGCAGTTTAGGGCTAGCGGGAGGGCCGCCCTACGAGCAGTACTTC. This chain links TRBV27 with TRBJ2-7; TRBD2 agrees at 12 bases. Germline V gene data show CDR1 as MNHEY and CDR2 as SMNVEV (reference sequence). This CDR3 has 17 amino acids. Losses at the gene ends were 2 bases for V and 2 bases for J; bases not matched to a gene: 7.